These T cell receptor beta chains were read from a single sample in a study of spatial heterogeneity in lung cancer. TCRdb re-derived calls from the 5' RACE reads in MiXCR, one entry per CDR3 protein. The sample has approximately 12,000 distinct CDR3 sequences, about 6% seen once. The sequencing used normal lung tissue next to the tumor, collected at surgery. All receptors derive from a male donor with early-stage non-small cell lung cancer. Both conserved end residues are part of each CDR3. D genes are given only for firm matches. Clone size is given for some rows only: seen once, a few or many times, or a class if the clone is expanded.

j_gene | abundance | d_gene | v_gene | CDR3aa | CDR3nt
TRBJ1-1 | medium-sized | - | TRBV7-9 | CASSLINTEAFF | TGTGCCAGCAGCTTGATTAACACTGAAGCTTTCTTT
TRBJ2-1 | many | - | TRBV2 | CASSETVSSYNEQFF | TGTGCCAGCAGTGAGACGGTGAGCTCCTACAATGAGCAGTTCTTC
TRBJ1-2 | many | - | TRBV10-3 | CAISEGPADKLYGYTF | TGTGCCATCAGTGAGGGCCCGGCAGACAAGCTCTATGGCTACACCTTC
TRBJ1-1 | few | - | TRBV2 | CASRPPVSGTEAFF | TGTGCCAGCAGACCTCCCGTGTCCGGTACTGAAGCTTTCTTT
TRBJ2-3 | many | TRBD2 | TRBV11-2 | CASSPGILAGGPGDTQYF | TGTGCCAGCAGCCCCGGGATTCTAGCGGGAGGGCCGGGAGATACGCAGTATTTT
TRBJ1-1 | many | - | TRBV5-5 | CASRTDLNTEAFF | TGTGCCAGCAGGACAGATTTGAACACTGAAGCTTTCTTT
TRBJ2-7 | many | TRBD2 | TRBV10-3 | CATAASGGSYEQYF | TGTGCCACCGCTGCTAGCGGAGGGTCCTACGAGCAGTACTTC
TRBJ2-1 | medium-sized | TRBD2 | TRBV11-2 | CASSLDLREGEQFF | TGTGCCAGCAGCTTAGATCTGCGGGAGGGTGAGCAGTTCTTC
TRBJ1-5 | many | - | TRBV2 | CASSEGGSWNQPQHF | TGTGCCAGCAGTGAGGGGGGGTCGTGGAATCAGCCCCAGCATTTT
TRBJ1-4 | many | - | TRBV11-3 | CASSLRNEKLFF | TGTGCCAGCAGCTTGAGAAATGAAAAACTGTTTTTT
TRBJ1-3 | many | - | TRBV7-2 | CASSAGHSNTIYF | TGTGCCAGCAGCGCCGGACACTCAAACACCATATATTTT
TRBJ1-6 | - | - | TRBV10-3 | CAAASSYNSPLHF | TGTGCCGCCGCGAGCTCCTATAATTCACCCCTCCACTTT
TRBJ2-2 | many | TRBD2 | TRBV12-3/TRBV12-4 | CASSPPSVAGIGELFF | TGTGCCAGCAGTCCCCCGTCGGTAGCGGGAATCGGGGAGCTGTTTTTT
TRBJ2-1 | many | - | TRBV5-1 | CASSPVGLLRHEQFF | TGCGCCAGCAGCCCGGTGGGCCTTTTGCGCCATGAGCAGTTCTTC
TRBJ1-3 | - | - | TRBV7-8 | CASSQKGGSSGNTIYF | TGTGCCAGCAGCCAAAAGGGTGGGAGCTCTGGAAACACCATATATTTT
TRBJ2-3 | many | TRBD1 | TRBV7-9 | CASSADRDTDTQYF | TGTGCCAGCAGCGCAGACAGGGACACAGATACGCAGTATTTT
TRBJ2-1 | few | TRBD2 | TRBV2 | CASPGGQREWNEQFF | TGTGCCAGCCCCGGCGGCCAGCGGGAGTGGAATGAGCAGTTCTTC
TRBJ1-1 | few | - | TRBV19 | CASSIEGNTEAFF | TGTGCCAGTAGTATAGAAGGGAACACTGAAGCTTTCTTT
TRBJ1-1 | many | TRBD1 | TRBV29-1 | CSVVPDRGSNTEAFF | TGCAGCGTGGTACCAGACAGGGGATCTAACACTGAAGCTTTCTTT
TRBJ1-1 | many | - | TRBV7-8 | CATQGAEAFF | TGTGCCACCCAGGGAGCTGAAGCTTTCTTT
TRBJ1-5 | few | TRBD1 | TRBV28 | CASSSTGGSNQPQHF | TGTGCCAGCAGCTCAACAGGGGGTAGCAATCAGCCCCAGCATTTT
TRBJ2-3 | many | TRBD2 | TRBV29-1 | CSVEGGGVGADTQYF | TGCAGCGTTGAAGGCGGGGGAGTCGGGGCAGATACGCAGTATTTT
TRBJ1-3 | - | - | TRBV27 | CASSLFQGPSGNTIYF | TGTGCCAGCAGTTTATTCCAGGGGCCCTCTGGAAACACCATATATTTT
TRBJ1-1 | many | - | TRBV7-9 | CASSFPGEGTEAFF | TGTGCCAGCAGCTTTCCAGGTGAGGGCACTGAAGCTTTCTTT
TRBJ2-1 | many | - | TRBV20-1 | CSARDPYNEQFF | TGCAGTGCTAGAGACCCGTACAATGAGCAGTTCTTC
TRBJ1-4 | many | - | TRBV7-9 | CASSSYQGATNEKLFF | TGTGCCAGCAGCTCCTATCAGGGTGCAACTAATGAAAAACTGTTTTTT
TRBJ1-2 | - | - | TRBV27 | CASSVGGFPYGYTF | TGTGCCAGCAGTGTGGGGGGATTCCCCTATGGCTACACCTTC
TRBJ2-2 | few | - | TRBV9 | CASSVVTGTGTGELFF | TGTGCCAGCAGCGTAGTAACAGGGACGGGCACCGGGGAGCTGTTTTTT
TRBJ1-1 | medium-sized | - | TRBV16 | CASSPGFEAFF | TGTGCCAGCAGTCCAGGGTTTGAAGCTTTCTTT
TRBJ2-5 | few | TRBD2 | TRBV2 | CASSAGLVGETQYF | TGTGCCAGCAGCGCGGGACTAGTCGGCGAGACCCAGTACTTC
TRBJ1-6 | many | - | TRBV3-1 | CASSQDRRDISYNSPLHF | TGTGCCAGCAGCCAAGATCGCAGGGACATCTCCTATAATTCACCCCTCCACTTT
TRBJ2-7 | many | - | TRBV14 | CASSPLQGDAPYEQYF | TGTGCCAGCAGCCCCCTTCAAGGAGACGCTCCGTACGAGCAGTACTTC
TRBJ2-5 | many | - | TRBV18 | CASSPPWTGYEHQETQYF | TGTGCCAGCTCACCACCCTGGACTGGATACGAACACCAAGAGACCCAGTACTTC
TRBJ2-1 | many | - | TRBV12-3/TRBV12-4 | CASSHGPVNEQFF | TGTGCCAGCAGTCACGGACCCGTGAATGAGCAGTTCTTC
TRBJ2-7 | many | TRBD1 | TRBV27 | CASSLLLRGHSYEQYF | TGTGCCAGCAGTCTACTACTCAGGGGGCACTCCTACGAGCAGTACTTC
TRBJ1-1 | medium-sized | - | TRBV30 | CAWSLGTVEAFF | TGTGCCTGGAGTTTGGGGACCGTTGAAGCTTTCTTT
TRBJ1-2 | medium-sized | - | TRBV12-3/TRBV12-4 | CASSLEGEGYGYTF | TGTGCCAGCAGTTTGGAGGGGGAAGGCTATGGCTACACCTTC
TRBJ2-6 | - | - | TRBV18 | CASSPTTPGKGSGANVLTF | TGTGCCAGCTCACCAACTACGCCGGGGAAAGGATCTGGGGCCAACGTCCTGACTTTC
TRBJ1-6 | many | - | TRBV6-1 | CASSDWGQGLPLHF | TGTGCCAGCAGTGATTGGGGCCAAGGTCTGCCCCTCCACTTT
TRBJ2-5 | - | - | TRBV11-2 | CASSLDPRGEETQYF | TGTGCCAGCAGCTTAGATCCCAGGGGTGAAGAGACCCAGTACTTC
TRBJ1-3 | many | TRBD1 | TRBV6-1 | CASSEIGGISGNTIYF | TGTGCCAGCAGTGAGATAGGGGGCATCTCTGGAAACACCATATATTTT
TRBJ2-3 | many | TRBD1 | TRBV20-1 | CSAEGQGAEGLTDTQYF | TGCAGTGCTGAAGGACAGGGGGCGGAGGGTCTCACAGATACGCAGTATTTT
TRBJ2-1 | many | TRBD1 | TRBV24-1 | CATSRDSINEQFF | TGTGCCACCAGCCGGGACAGCATCAATGAGCAGTTCTTC
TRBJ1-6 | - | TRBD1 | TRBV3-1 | CASSQGRDSYNSPLHF | TGTGCCAGCAGCCAGGGCCGGGACAGCTATAATTCACCCCTCCACTTT
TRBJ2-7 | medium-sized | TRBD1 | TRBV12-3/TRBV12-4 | CASSRGQFYEQYF | TGTGCCAGCAGTCGGGGACAGTTCTACGAGCAGTACTTC
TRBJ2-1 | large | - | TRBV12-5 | CASGGGNEQFF | TGTGCTAGTGGTGGAGGCAATGAGCAGTTCTTC
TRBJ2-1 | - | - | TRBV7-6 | CASSFGGQRLEQFF | TGTGCCAGCAGCTTTGGGGGTCAGCGCCTCGAGCAGTTCTTC
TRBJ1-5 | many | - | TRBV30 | CAWSFVRVNQPQHF | TGTGCCTGGAGTTTTGTGCGCGTCAATCAGCCCCAGCATTTT
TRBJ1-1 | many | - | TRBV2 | CASRGDFLRAFF | TGTGCCAGCAGGGGGGACTTCTTAAGAGCTTTCTTT
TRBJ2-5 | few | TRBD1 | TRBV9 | CASSVGDRGQETQYF | TGTGCCAGCAGCGTAGGCGACAGGGGCCAAGAGACCCAGTACTTC
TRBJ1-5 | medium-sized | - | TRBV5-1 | CASSESDYSNQPQHF | TGCGCCAGCAGCGAAAGCGATTATAGCAATCAGCCCCAGCATTTT
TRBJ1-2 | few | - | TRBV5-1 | CASSLERGGAGGYTF | TGCGCCAGCAGCTTGGAGCGCGGAGGGGCCGGGGGCTACACCTTC
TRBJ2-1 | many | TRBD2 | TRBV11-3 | CASVRGREGNEQFF | TGTGCCAGCGTCCGAGGACGGGAGGGTAATGAGCAGTTCTTC
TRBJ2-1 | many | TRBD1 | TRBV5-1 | CASSLAWTGSRVSYNEQFF | TGCGCCAGCAGCTTGGCCTGGACAGGGTCGCGGGTCTCCTACAATGAGCAGTTCTTC
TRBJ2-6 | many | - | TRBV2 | CASNPDASGANVLTF | TGTGCCAGCAACCCAGACGCCTCTGGGGCCAACGTCCTGACTTTC
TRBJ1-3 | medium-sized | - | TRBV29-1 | CSVEGPGIGSGNTIYF | TGCAGCGTTGAAGGTCCAGGGATAGGGTCTGGAAACACCATATATTTT
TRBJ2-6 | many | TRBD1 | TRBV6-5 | CASSYGQGGANVLTF | TGTGCCAGCAGTTACGGACAGGGTGGGGCCAACGTCCTGACTTTC
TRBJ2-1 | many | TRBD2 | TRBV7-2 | CASSWGTSQYNEQFF | TGTGCCAGCAGCTGGGGGACTAGCCAGTACAATGAGCAGTTCTTC